These 10 T cell receptor beta chains were all obtained from the same sample, sequenced in a study of blood T cell repertoires in COVID-19 (TCRdb year 2020). Receptors were amplified or captured by the immunoSEQ multiplex PCR assay. The clones in this table, taken by TCRdb from immuneACCESS, are in-frame only. Not every clone is retained; where verified, under half of the shortfall comes from an unresolved V gene, and the cause of the rest is unknown. The table for this sample lists roughly 250,000 clones; around 81% of them were counted only once. Around a sixth of the sample is in the top ten clones. What was sequenced was peripheral blood. The receptors originated from a person aged 65-85 years with COVID-19, enrolled during active disease.

V usage is TRBV2 and J usage is TRBJ1-5; TRBD1 matches at 8 bases. J was trimmed by 3 bases and V by 9 bases; bases with no gene match: 4. The CDR3 spans 13 residues. Per germline, CDR1 SNHLY and CDR2 FYNNEI. This CDR3 is CASAGQANQPQHF. The CDR3 bases are TGTGCCAGTGCGGGACAGGCCAATCAGCCCCAGCATTTT.

The chain joins TRBV10-2 to TRBJ2-7; D gene uncertain. The CDR3 is 15 amino acids. The germline gives CDR1 WSHSY, CDR2 SAAADI. Trimming left V 0 bases short and J 5 bases short, with 14 bases between. CDR3 amino acids: CASSESVISFHEQYF. The DNA for the CDR3 is TGCGCCAGCAGTGAGTCGGTTATTAGTTTTCACGAGCAGTACTTC.

The genes are TRBV6-5 and TRBJ2-7; no clear D. The CDR3 runs to 12 residues. Trimming took off 7 bases at V and 2 bases at J, with 9 bases between the two ends. Germline V gives CDR1 MNHEY, CDR2 SVGAGI. The chain's CDR3 is CASMDDTYEQYF. In nucleotides, the CDR3 is TGTGCCAGCATGGATGACACCTACGAGCAGTACTTC.

The genes are TRBV19 and TRBJ2-7; the D gene is possibly TRBD1 (5 bases). Germline V gene lookup returns CDR1 LNHDA and CDR2 SQIVND (reference sequence). Trimming removed 7 bases at V and 6 bases at J, with 13 bases between. The CDR3 consists of 12 residues. The CDR3 loop reads CASKGAGSEQYF. In DNA form, the CDR3 reads TGTGCCAGTAAAGGGGCTGGAAGCGAGCAGTACTTC.

As concerns this clone: Mismatch with germline at one junction end may stem from a read error. The V call is TRBV19, the J call TRBJ2-7; TRBD2 agrees at 9 bases. The CDR3 consists of 14 residues. Germline assignment: CDR1 LNHDA and CDR2 SQIVND (reference sequence). The CDR3 DNA reads TGTGCCAGTAGTAAGCCGGGACTAGCTCCTCCGTCCGACTTC. It encodes CASSKPGLAPPSDF.

This chain links TRBV7-2 with TRBJ1-1; no reliable D call. The V and J ends lost 1 base and 1 base respectively, with 7 bases between them. CDR3 length: 14 residues. Per germline, CDR1 SGHTA and CDR2 FQGNSA. CDR3 in amino acids: CASSLGAANTEAFF. The DNA of the CDR3 is TGTGCCAGCAGCTTAGGGGCCGCGAACACTGAAGCTTTCTTT.

The V gene is TRBV28, the J gene TRBJ1-6, with 9 bases that match TRBD1. Germline V gene data show CDR1 as MDHEN and CDR2 as SYDVKM. V lost 8 bases, J lost 6 bases, and 14 bases stayed unmatched. This CDR3 has 17 residues. The DNA of the CDR3 is TGTGCCAGCTTTTGGGGACAGGGCATTCCGAGTAATTCACCCCTCCACTTT. This codes for CASFWGQGIPSNSPLHF. The complete variable domain, with remaining parts taken from reference TRBV28 and TRBJ1-6, reads DVKVTQSSRYLVKRTGEKVFLECVQDMDHENMFWYRQDPGLGLRLIYFSYDVKMKEKGDIPEGYSVSREKKERFSLILESASTNQTSMYLCASFWGQGIPSNSPLHFGNGTRLTVT.

This rearrangement joins TRBV2 to TRBJ2-3; possibly TRBD2 for D (5 bases). Trimming pared 8 bases from V and 2 bases from J, leaving 11 bases between. CDR3 length equals 13 residues. Germline loops: CDR1 SNHLY, CDR2 FYNNEI. CDR3 loop: CASVSGYTDTQYF. CDR3 DNA sequence: TGTGCCAGCGTCAGCGGTTACACAGATACGCAGTATTTT.

This chain's CDR3 is CASGPSRGIGTDTQYF. For the CDR3, the DNA is TGTGCCAGCGGTCCTTCGCGGGGTATAGGGACAGATACGCAGTATTTT. This sequence joins TRBV2 and TRBJ2-3; perhaps TRBD2 as D (6 bases). Trimming pared 8 bases from V and 3 bases from J, leaving 21 bases between. This CDR3 is built from 16 residues. Germline V gene lookup returns CDR1 SNHLY and CDR2 FYNNEI.

The chain is built from TRBV24-1 and TRBJ1-4; D gene uncertain. Germline V gene lookup returns CDR1 KGHDR and CDR2 SFDVKD. The CDR3 is made up of 15 amino acids. Trimming took 3 bases from V and 5 from J, leaving 12 bases between them. The CDR3 DNA reads as TGTGCCACCAGTGATCCGACCGACTTCAATGAAAAACTGTTTTTT. Protein: CATSDPTDFNEKLFF.